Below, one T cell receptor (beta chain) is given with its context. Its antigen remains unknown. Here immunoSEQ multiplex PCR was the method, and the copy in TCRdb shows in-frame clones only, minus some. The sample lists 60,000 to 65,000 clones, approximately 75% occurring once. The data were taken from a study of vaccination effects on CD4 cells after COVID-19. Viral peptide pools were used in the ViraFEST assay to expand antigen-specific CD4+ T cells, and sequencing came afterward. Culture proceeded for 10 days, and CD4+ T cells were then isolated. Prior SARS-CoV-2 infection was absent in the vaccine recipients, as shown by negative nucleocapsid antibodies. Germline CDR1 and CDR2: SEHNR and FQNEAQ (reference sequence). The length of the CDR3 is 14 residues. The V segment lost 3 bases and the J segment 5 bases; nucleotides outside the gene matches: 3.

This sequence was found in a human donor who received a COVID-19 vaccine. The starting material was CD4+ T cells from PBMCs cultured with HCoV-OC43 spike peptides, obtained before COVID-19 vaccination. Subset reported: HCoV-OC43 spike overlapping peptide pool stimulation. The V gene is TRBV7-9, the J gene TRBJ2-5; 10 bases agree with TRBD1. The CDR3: CASSFTDRGETQYF. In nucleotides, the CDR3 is TGTGCCAGCAGCTTCACGGACAGGGGGGAGACCCAGTACTTC.